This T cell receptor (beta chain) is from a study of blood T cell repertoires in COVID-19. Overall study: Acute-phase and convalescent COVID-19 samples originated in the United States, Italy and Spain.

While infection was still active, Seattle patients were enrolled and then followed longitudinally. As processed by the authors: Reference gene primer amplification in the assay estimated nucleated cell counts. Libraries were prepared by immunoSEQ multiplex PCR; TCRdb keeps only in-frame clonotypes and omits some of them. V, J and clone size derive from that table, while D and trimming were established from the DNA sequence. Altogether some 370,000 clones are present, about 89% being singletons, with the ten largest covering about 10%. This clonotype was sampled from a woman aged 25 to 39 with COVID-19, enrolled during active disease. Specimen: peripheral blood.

CDR3 protein: CASRTSSGGAGGYTF. Here the CDR3 DNA reads TGTGCCAGCAGGACTTCCTCAGGGGGTGCGGGGGGCTACACCTTC. V is TRBV25-1 and J is TRBJ1-2; TRBD1 matches at 7 bases. V trimming: 6 bases; J trimming: 8 bases; junction bases outside the gene matches: 15. CDR1 is MGHDK, CDR2 SYGVNS, per germline. The CDR3 contains 15 residues.